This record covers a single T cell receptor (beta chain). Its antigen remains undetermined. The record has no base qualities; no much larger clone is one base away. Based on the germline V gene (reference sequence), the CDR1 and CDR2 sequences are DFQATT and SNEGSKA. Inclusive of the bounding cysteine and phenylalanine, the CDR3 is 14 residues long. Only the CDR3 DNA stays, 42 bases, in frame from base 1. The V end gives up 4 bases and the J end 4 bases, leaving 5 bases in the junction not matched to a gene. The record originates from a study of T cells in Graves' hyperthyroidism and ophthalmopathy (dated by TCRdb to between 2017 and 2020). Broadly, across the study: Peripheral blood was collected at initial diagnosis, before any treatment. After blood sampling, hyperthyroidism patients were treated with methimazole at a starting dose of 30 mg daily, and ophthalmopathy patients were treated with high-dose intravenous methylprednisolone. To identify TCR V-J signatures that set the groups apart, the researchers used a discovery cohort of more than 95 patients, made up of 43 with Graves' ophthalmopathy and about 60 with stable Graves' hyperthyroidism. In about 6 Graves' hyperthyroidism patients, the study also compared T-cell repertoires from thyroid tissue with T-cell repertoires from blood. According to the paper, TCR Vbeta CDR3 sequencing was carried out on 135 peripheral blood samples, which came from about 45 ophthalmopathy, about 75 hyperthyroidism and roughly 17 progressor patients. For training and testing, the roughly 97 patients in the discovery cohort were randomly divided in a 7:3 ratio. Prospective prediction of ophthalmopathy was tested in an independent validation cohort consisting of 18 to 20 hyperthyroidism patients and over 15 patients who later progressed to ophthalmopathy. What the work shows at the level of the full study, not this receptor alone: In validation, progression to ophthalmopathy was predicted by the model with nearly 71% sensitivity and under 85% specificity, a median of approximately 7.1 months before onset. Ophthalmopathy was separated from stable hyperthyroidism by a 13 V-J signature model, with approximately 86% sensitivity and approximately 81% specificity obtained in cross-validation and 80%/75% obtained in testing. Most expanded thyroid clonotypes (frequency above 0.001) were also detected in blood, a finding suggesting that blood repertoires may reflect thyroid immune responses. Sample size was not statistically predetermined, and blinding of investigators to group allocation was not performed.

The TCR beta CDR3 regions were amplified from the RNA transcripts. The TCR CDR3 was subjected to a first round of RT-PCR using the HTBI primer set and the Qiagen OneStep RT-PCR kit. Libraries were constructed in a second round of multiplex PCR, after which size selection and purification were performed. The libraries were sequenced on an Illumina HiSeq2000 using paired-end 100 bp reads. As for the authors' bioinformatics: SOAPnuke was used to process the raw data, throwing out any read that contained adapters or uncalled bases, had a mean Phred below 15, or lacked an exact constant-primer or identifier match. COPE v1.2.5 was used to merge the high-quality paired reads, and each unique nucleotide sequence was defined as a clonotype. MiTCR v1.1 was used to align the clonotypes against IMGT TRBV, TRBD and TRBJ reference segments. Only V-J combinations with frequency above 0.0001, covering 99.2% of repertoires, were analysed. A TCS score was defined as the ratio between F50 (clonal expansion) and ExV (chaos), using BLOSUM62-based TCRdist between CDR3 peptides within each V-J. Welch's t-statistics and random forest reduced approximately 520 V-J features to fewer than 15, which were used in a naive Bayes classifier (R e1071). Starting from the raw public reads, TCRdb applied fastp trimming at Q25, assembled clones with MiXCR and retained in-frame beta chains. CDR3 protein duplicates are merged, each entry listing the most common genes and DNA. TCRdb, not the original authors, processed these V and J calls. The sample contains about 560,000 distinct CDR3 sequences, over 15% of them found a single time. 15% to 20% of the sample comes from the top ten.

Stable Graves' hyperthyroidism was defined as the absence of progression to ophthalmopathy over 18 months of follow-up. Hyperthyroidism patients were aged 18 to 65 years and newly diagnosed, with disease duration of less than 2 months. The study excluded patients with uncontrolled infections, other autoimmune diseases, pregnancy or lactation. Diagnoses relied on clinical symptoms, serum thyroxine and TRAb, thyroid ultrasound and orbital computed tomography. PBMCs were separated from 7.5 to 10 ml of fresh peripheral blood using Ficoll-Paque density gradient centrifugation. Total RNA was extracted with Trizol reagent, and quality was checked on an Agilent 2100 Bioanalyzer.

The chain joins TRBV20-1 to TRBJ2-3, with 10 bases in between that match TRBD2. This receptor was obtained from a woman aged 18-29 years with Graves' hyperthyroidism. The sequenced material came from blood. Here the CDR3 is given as CSAMSGRAADTQYF. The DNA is TGCAGTGCTATGAGCGGGAGGGCCGCAGATACGCAGTATTTT.